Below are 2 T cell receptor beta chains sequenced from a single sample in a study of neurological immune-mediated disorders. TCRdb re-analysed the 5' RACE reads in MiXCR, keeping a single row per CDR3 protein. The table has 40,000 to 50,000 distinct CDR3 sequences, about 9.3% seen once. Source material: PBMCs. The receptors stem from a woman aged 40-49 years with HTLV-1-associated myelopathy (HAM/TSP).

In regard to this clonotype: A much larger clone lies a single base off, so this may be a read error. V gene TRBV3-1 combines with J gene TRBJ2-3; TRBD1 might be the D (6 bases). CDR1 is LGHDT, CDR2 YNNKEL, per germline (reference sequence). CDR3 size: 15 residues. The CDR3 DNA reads TGTGCCAACAGCCAAAAGGGGGTTAGCACAGATACGCAGTATTTT. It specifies CANSQKGVSTDTQYF.

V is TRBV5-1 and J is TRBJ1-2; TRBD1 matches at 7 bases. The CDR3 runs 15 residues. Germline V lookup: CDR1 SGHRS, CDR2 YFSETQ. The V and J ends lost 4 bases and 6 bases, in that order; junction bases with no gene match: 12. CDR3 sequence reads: CASSLRDSPRDGYTF. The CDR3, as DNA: TGCGCCAGCAGCCTCAGGGACAGCCCAAGAGATGGCTACACCTTC.